A selection of T cell receptor beta chains follows, all from one sample in a study of shared clonotypes between healthy human individuals. Clones were sequenced by immunoSEQ multiplex PCR, and TCRdb holds only the in-frame ones, with some missing. This table has around 2,100,000 clones, approximately 94% appearing once. Sequenced material: naive CD8+ T cells sorted from blood. Receptors originate from a man in his late teens or twenties in good health. Both conserved end residues are part of each CDR3. Fields, in order: V gene, J gene, clone size, D gene, CDR3 protein, CDR3 DNA. D genes are given only for firm matches. A row's size may be missing; if present it is once, few, many or a size class.

TRBV7-9	TRBJ1-2	.	.	CASSHPIKAGPDHLYGYTF	TGTGCCAGCAGCCATCCGATTAAGGCAGGGCCGGACCATCTCTATGGCTACACCTTC
TRBV27	TRBJ2-7	.	.	CASSLISGQGPYEQYF	TGTGCCAGCAGTTTAATTTCGGGGCAGGGGCCCTACGAGCAGTACTTC
TRBV10-1	TRBJ1-5	.	.	CASSEGPRGNQPQHF	TGCGCCAGCAGTGAAGGGCCCAGGGGCAATCAGCCCCAGCATTTT
TRBV6-1	TRBJ1-5	.	.	CASSEGSRYQPQHF	TGTGCCAGCAGTGAAGGGTCCCGGTATCAGCCCCAGCATTTT
TRBV7-8	TRBJ1-2	.	.	CASSASGDKDGYTF	TGTGCCAGCAGCGCGAGCGGAGATAAGGATGGCTACACCTTC
TRBV7-7	TRBJ2-5	.	.	CASSPRVGETQYF	TGTGCTAGCAGCCCCAGGGTTGGGGAGACCCAGTACTTC
TRBV2	TRBJ1-2	once	.	CASSEALGGGYTF	TGTGCCAGCAGTGAAGCGCTTGGAGGCGGCTACACCTTC
TRBV11-2	TRBJ2-7	.	TRBD2	CASSFGPSGGGYEQYF	TGTGCCAGCAGCTTTGGCCCCTCGGGCGGGGGCTACGAGCAGTACTTC
TRBV6-4	TRBJ2-7	.	.	CASSETAVASSYEQYF	TGTGCCAGCAGTGAAACGGCGGTAGCTTCCTCCTACGAGCAGTACTTC
TRBV30	TRBJ2-5	.	TRBD1	CAWTLTGLETQYF	TGTGCCTGGACCCTGACAGGGTTGGAGACCCAGTACTTC
TRBV6-4	TRBJ2-3	.	.	CASSESGTHRGTDTQYF	TGTGCCAGCAGTGAATCCGGGACTCACCGTGGCACAGATACGCAGTATTTT
TRBV6-5	TRBJ2-3	once	TRBD1	CAVHRDRNTDTQYF	TGTGCCGTGCACCGGGACAGGAACACAGATACGCAGTATTTT
TRBV7-9	TRBJ2-7	.	TRBD2	CASSLVGSGGVYEQYF	TGTGCCAGCAGCTTAGTGGGTAGCGGGGGGGTGTACGAGCAGTACTTC
TRBV7-9	TRBJ1-4	.	.	CASSQDFTTNEKLFF	TGTGCCAGCAGCCAAGACTTTACAACTAATGAAAAACTGTTTTTT
TRBV6-5	TRBJ2-1	.	TRBD1	CASSYSTGQGAYEQFF	TGTGCCAGCAGTTACTCGACGGGACAGGGGGCATATGAGCAGTTCTTC
TRBV5-6	TRBJ2-7	.	TRBD1	CASTLTGSEQYF	TGTGCCAGCACCCTGACAGGGAGCGAGCAGTACTTC
TRBV7-9	TRBJ1-5	.	TRBD1	CASSLGGGEGQPQHF	TGTGCCAGCAGCTTAGGAGGGGGCGAAGGTCAGCCCCAGCATTTT
TRBV6-6	TRBJ2-3	.	TRBD1	CASSSTGADTQYF	TGTGCCAGCAGTTCGACAGGGGCGGATACGCAGTATTTT
TRBV12-5	TRBJ2-7	once	.	CASGIKGQGRTYEQYF	TGTGCTAGTGGTATTAAAGGACAAGGTCGAACCTACGAGCAGTACTTC
TRBV27	TRBJ2-7	once	.	CASSAGLSYEQYF	TGTGCCAGCAGTGCTGGACTGAGCTACGAGCAGTACTTC
TRBV5-6	TRBJ1-1	.	TRBD1	CASSWIQGANTEAFF	TGTGCCAGCAGCTGGATACAGGGGGCGAACACTGAAGCTTTCTTT
TRBV10-3	TRBJ2-7	.	.	CAISEGLLSYEQYF	TGTGCCATCAGTGAGGGACTGTTATCCTACGAGCAGTACTTC
TRBV11-2	TRBJ1-6	.	.	CASSPEFYNSPLHF	TGTGCCAGCAGCCCTGAGTTTTACAATTCACCCCTCCACTTT
TRBV28	TRBJ1-1	.	.	CASRETGGEAFF	TGTGCCAGCAGGGAAACCGGCGGTGAAGCTTTCTTT
TRBV27	TRBJ2-5	.	.	CASSLLGREETQYF	TGTGCCAGCAGTTTACTGGGGCGAGAAGAGACCCAGTACTTC
TRBV4-3	TRBJ2-7	.	.	CASSQDLLMRAENEQYF	TGCGCCAGCAGCCAAGATCTTTTGATGCGTGCTGAAAACGAGCAGTACTTC
TRBV27	TRBJ2-2	.	.	CASSLGPGELFF	TGTGCCAGCAGTTTAGGGCCCGGGGAGCTGTTTTTT
TRBV2	TRBJ2-2	.	.	CASNDDTGELFF	TGTGCCAGCAACGACGACACCGGGGAGCTGTTTTTT
TRBV7-9	TRBJ2-3	.	.	CASSPAQGTDTQYF	TGTGCCAGCAGCCCCGCTCAGGGGACAGATACGCAGTATTTT
TRBV5-4	TRBJ2-7	.	.	CASSSPPGQHEQYF	TGTGCCAGCAGCTCCCCACCCGGACAGCACGAGCAGTACTTC
TRBV7-8	TRBJ2-3	.	TRBD2	CASSLVGGNTDTQYF	TGTGCCAGCAGCTTAGTGGGGGGGAACACAGATACGCAGTATTTT
TRBV6-1	TRBJ1-5	.	.	CASSDTGQNNQPQHF	TGTGCCAGCAGTGATACAGGGCAGAACAATCAGCCCCAGCATTTT
TRBV7-8	TRBJ2-4	.	TRBD2	CASSPRLAGAGGKNIQYF	TGTGCCAGCAGCCCCCGACTAGCGGGAGCGGGAGGCAAAAACATTCAGTACTTC
TRBV4-1	TRBJ2-5	.	.	CASGQETQYF	TGCGCCAGCGGTCAAGAGACCCAGTACTTC
TRBV5-1	TRBJ1-1	.	.	CASSWAGVNTEAFF	TGCGCCAGCAGCTGGGCAGGGGTGAACACTGAAGCTTTCTTT
TRBV6-5	TRBJ2-7	.	TRBD2	CASSYTLTSPGDEQYF	TGTGCCAGCAGTTACACCTTGACTAGCCCCGGAGACGAGCAGTACTTC
TRBV7-9	TRBJ1-1	once	TRBD1	CASSPSPHTGGANTEAFF	TGTGCCAGCAGCCCCAGTCCCCACACAGGGGGGGCGAACACTGAAGCTTTCTTT
TRBV6-9	TRBJ2-2	.	.	CASSYSGQAANTGELFF	TGTGCCAGCAGTTATTCGGGGCAGGCAGCGAACACCGGGGAGCTGTTTTTT
TRBV4-1	TRBJ1-5	.	TRBD1	CASSDGQGPNQPQHF	TGCGCCAGCAGCGACGGACAGGGGCCAAATCAGCCCCAGCATTTT
TRBV20-1	TRBJ2-1	.	TRBD2	CGTSGYNEQFF	TGCGGAACTAGCGGCTACAATGAGCAGTTCTTC
TRBV11-3	TRBJ1-5	.	TRBD1	CASSLEGGQGTQPQHF	TGTGCCAGCAGCTTAGAGGGGGGACAGGGCACTCAGCCCCAGCATTTT
TRBV30	TRBJ1-5	.	TRBD1	CAWSETGGPSNQPQHF	TGTGCCTGGAGCGAGACAGGGGGTCCCAGCAATCAGCCCCAGCATTTT
TRBV2	TRBJ2-7	.	.	CASSAATAEQYF	TGTGCCAGCAGTGCCGCGACAGCCGAGCAGTACTTC
TRBV9	TRBJ2-7	.	.	CASSVGPDSYEQYF	TGTGCCAGCAGCGTAGGTCCTGATTCCTACGAGCAGTACTTC
TRBV10-1	TRBJ2-3	once	TRBD2	CASSDEGGPTDTQYF	TGCGCCAGCAGTGATGAGGGAGGGCCCACAGATACGCAGTATTTT
TRBV28	TRBJ2-7	.	.	CASSFPGFTYEQYF	TGTGCCAGCAGTTTTCCAGGGTTCACCTACGAGCAGTACTTC
TRBV7-6	TRBJ2-2	.	.	CASSYGRSTGELFF	TGTGCCAGCAGCTACGGGAGAAGCACCGGGGAGCTGTTTTTT
TRBV29-1	TRBJ2-1	.	.	CSGGLASYNEQFF	TGCAGCGGGGGACTGGCCTCCTACAATGAGCAGTTCTTC
TRBV4-2	TRBJ2-5	.	.	CASSQGPQETQYF	TGTGCCAGCAGCCAAGGTCCGCAAGAGACCCAGTACTTC
TRBV13	TRBJ1-2	once	.	CASSLQGTGGGYTF	TGTGCCAGCAGCTTACAGGGGACCGGGGGTGGCTACACCTTC
TRBV6-6	TRBJ1-2	.	TRBD1	CASSYGTGTNYGYTF	TGTGCCAGCAGTTACGGGACAGGGACTAACTATGGCTACACCTTC
TRBV6-1	TRBJ2-5	.	TRBD2	CATFTSGGAGETQYF	TGTGCCACCTTCACTAGCGGGGGGGCCGGGGAGACCCAGTACTTC
TRBV5-4	TRBJ1-2	.	.	CATTSDNYGYTF	TGTGCCACCACATCGGACAACTATGGCTACACCTTC